The 11 T cell receptor beta chains reported below all come from one sample, sequenced in a study of regulatory T cells in long-lasting Graves disease. In building TCR beta libraries, iRepertoire HTBI primers were used together with Arm-PCR of CDR3 regions. Each CDR3 protein is one row after TCRdb ran MiXCR on the multiplex PCR reads. The repertoire holds 350,000 to 500,000 distinct CDR3 sequences, with 21% as singletons. Sample time point: persistent/refractory GD, antithyroid drugs over 5 years with positive TRAb. PBMC RNA was the source of the TCR library. The sequenced sample was peripheral blood mononuclear cells (PBMCs), obtained when the disease was refractory, from a patient treated with antithyroid drugs. The receptors were gathered from a female donor with Graves disease.

This clonotype was observed many times. The V and J genes are TRBV2 and TRBJ2-7, with D perhaps matching TRBD2 (6 bases). CDR3 size: 13 residues. CDR1 and CDR2 (germline): SNHLY, FYNNEI. Trimming removed 8 bases at V and 2 bases at J, with 13 bases between. For the CDR3, the DNA is TGTGCCAGCGGCGGGACTCATACCTACGAGCAGTACTTC. This translates into CASGGTHTYEQYF.

This chain uses TRBV4-2 with TRBJ2-7, with D tentatively TRBD2 (5 bases). CDR3 length: 16 residues. CDR1 and CDR2 from the germline V gene are LGHNA and YNFKEQ. V shed 0 bases and J shed 6 bases, with 18 bases lying between them. The CDR3 coding sequence is TGTGCCAGCAGCCAAGATGGGTCCTCCCCCGCGGGCGAGCAGTACTTC. This gives the protein CASSQDGSSPAGEQYF.

This clonotype was found many times. The chain carries TRBV27 and TRBJ2-2, with 11 bases identical to TRBD2. Trimming removed 5 bases from V and 2 bases from J; junction bases left unmatched: 4. This CDR3 has 16 residues. Looked up from germline, CDR1 is MNHEY and CDR2 is SMNVEV (reference sequence). This CDR3 reads CASSQGLAGNTGELFF. The DNA of the CDR3 is TGTGCCAGCAGTCAAGGACTAGCGGGCAACACCGGGGAGCTGTTTTTT.

The table lists this clonotype with a few counts. The chain has TRBV28 and TRBJ2-7; D call uncertain. The ends were cut back, 6 bases at V and 0 bases at J, with 9 bases in the middle. The CDR3 contains 13 residues. Germline loops: CDR1 MDHEN, CDR2 SYDVKM. The CDR3, as DNA: TGTGCCAGCAGATCAGAGAGCTCCTACGAGCAGTACTTC. Translation: CASRSESSYEQYF.

This clonotype appeared a few times. V usage is TRBV20-1 and J usage is TRBJ1-1, with a possible D match to TRBD1 (6 bases). This CDR3 has 13 residues. V lost 8 bases to trimming and J lost 0 bases, with 13 bases between them. The V gene's germline CDR1 is DFQATT and CDR2 SNEGSKA (reference sequence). CDR3 protein: CSTQRTVNTEAFF. The CDR3 DNA is TGCAGTACTCAACGGACAGTGAACACTGAAGCTTTCTTT.

V usage is TRBV20-1 and J usage is TRBJ2-3; 8 bases align to TRBD2. The CDR3 totals 13 residues. Germline V CDR1 and CDR2: DFQATT, SNEGSKA (reference sequence). Trimming removed 4 bases from V and 6 bases from J; junction bases left unmatched: 6. The CDR3 region has the DNA TGCAGTGCTACCTTAGCGGGATTCGATACGCAGTATTTT. Its protein is CSATLAGFDTQYF.

The CDR3 is CSARVTDGEQYF. CDR3 nucleotide sequence: TGCAGTGCTAGGGTGACTGACGGCGAGCAGTACTTC. The V gene is TRBV20-1, the J gene TRBJ2-7; D gene ambiguous. Germline CDR1 and CDR2: DFQATT and SNEGSKA (reference sequence). Trimming removed 3 bases from V and 6 bases from J, with 12 bases in between. The CDR3 runs to 12 residues.

In this sample, this clonotype turned up many times. This rearrangement joins TRBV29-1 to TRBJ2-2; 12 bases are a match to TRBD2. CDR3 length: 16 amino acids. The V gene's germline CDR1 is SQVTM and CDR2 ANQGSEA. V shed 2 bases, J shed 5 bases, and the junction held 6 bases outside the gene matches. The CDR3 DNA follows: TGCAGCGTTGAAAAGACTAGCGGGAGAGGAACCGGGGAGCTGTTTTTT. It yields the protein CSVEKTSGRGTGELFF.

About this clonotype itself: Compared with germline, one end of the junction differs, possibly owing to a read error. V gene TRBV11-3 combines with J gene TRBJ2-2, with D possibly being TRBD2 (5 bases). The CDR3 totals 16 residues. Germline V lookup: CDR1 SGHNT, CDR2 YENEEA. CDR3 bases: TGTGCCAGCAGCCGCGGCACAGCGAAATACACCGGGGAGCTGTCTTTT. Protein product: CASSRGTAKYTGELSF.

This clonotype showed up many times. V gene TRBV2 combines with J gene TRBJ2-6, with a possible D match to TRBD2 (5 bases). The CDR3 totals 15 residues. Trimming removed 4 bases from V and 1 base from J, with 8 bases in between. CDR1 SNHLY and CDR2 FYNNEI come from the germline V gene. The CDR3 DNA reads TGTGCCAGCAGTGTGCGGGCTTCTGGGGCCAACGTCCTGACTTTC. It specifies CASSVRASGANVLTF.

The chain links TRBV20-1 to TRBJ2-7, with D maybe TRBD1 (6 bases). The CDR3 contains 12 residues. Germline-derived CDR1 and CDR2 are DFQATT and SNEGSKA (reference sequence). Trimming stripped 5 bases from V and 7 bases from J, with 15 bases between. The CDR3 reads CSAHLLGGEQYF. CDR3 coding DNA: TGCAGTGCTCACCTGTTAGGGGGAGAGCAGTACTTC.